This TCR beta chain appears in the sequencing data of a study of response to subunit inactivated influenza vaccine. Trimming cost V 0 bases and J 4 bases, with 15 bases left between them. The CDR3 is made up of 16 amino acids. Germline V lookup: CDR1 LNHNV, CDR2 YYDKDF (reference sequence). TCRdb fed the RT-PCR reads into MiXCR, producing one record per CDR3 protein. The table records 650,000 to 700,000 distinct CDR3 sequences, around 14% of them present only once. The chain couples TRBV15 to TRBJ1-1; TRBD1 might be the D (5 bases). Sequencing used PBMCs from blood, obtained roughly 12 days after vaccination. This sequence originates from a man aged 45 to 65 who received an inactivated influenza vaccine. The CDR3 region has the DNA TGTGCCACCAGCAGAGATAGGGGCCCACGGGGCACTGAAGCTTTCTTT. Its protein is CATSRDRGPRGTEAFF.